This T cell receptor (beta chain) originates from a study of blood T cell repertoires in COVID-19. This CDR3 is built from 16 residues. V was pared by 2 bases and J by 0 bases, with 3 bases of the junction left unmatched. Germline V CDR1 and CDR2: SGHTA, FQGTGA. In terms of age and location, participants ranged from about 18 to 95 years and lived in about two dozen US areas. Authors' analysis steps: Reference gene primer amplification gave estimated nucleated cell counts. Produced via immunoSEQ multiplex PCR; TCRdb's table is partial and in-frame only. That table is the source of V, J and clone size, and D and trimming were worked out from the DNA. The table shows some 190,000 clones, with 75% to 85% occurring only once.

V gene TRBV7-3 combines with J gene TRBJ2-2, with TRBD1 matching 7 bases. The source of this sequence is a woman aged 50 to 60 with acute COVID-19. Sequenced material: PBMCs or T cells enriched from blood (not recorded which). CDR3 coding DNA: TGTGCCAGCAGCTTAGGGGGACAGTCGAACACCGGGGAGCTGTTTTTT. Translated, it gives CASSLGGQSNTGELFF.